This T cell receptor (beta chain) came from a study of control samples from healthy donors and cancer patients. CDR1 is MDHEN, CDR2 SYDVKM, per germline. The CDR3 length is 14 residues. The V end was cut by 6 bases, the J end by 1 base, with 13 bases between. The protocol was immunoSEQ multiplex PCR, while the TCRdb copy is restricted to in-frame clones and leaves out a portion. The table lists about 120,000 clones, about 93% of them singletons. Input material: blood. The chain employs TRBV28 and TRBJ2-7; D call uncertain. This TCR derives from a young man in good health. The CDR3 is CASRPSGTSYEQYF. CDR3 bases: TGTGCCAGCAGACCTTCGGGCACATCCTACGAGCAGTACTTC.